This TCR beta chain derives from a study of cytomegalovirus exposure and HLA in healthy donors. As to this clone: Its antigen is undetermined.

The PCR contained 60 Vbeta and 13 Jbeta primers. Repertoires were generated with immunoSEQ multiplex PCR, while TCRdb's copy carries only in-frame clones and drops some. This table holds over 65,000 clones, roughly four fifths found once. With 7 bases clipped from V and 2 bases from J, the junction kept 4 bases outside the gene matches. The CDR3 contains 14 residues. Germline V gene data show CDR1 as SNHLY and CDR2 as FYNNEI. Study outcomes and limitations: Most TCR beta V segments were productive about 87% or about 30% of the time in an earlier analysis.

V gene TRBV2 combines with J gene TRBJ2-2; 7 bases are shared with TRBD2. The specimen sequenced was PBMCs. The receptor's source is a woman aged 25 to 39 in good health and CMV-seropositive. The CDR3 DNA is TGTGCCAGCACCCAGCGGGGTAACACCGGGGAGCTGTTTTTT. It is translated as CASTQRGNTGELFF. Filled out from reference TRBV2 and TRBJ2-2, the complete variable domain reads EPEVTQTPSHQVTQMGQEVILRCVPISNHLYFYWYRQILGQKVEFLVSFYNNEISEKSEIFDDQFSVERPDGSNFTLKIRSTKLEDSAMYFCASTQRGNTGELFFGEGSRLTVL.